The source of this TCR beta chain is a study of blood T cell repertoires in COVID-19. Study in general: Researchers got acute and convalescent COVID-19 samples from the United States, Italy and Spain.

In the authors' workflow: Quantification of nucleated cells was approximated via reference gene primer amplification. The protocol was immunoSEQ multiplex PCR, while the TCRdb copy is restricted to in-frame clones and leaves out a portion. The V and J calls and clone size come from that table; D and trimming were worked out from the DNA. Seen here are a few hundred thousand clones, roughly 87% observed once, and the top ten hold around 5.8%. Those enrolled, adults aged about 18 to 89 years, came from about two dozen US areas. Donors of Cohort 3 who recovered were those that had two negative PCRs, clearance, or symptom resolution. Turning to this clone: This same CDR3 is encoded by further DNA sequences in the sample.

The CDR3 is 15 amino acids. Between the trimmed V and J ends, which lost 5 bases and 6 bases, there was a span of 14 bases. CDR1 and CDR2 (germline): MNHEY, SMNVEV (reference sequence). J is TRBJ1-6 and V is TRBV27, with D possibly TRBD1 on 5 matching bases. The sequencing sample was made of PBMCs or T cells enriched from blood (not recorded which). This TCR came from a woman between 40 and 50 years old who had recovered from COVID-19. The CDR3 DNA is TGTGCCAGCAGTCCGCTAGGGGCTGGTAATTCACCCCTCCACTTT. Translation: CASSPLGAGNSPLHF.